A single sample gave rise to the 18 T cell receptor beta chains below, sequenced in a study of cytomegalovirus exposure and HLA in healthy donors. The PCR contained 60 Vbeta and 13 Jbeta primers. TCRdb keeps only in-frame clones here, not all; method: immunoSEQ multiplex PCR. This repertoire shows 100,000 to 150,000 clones, about a sixth found once; its top ten account for 2.9%. Sequencing was carried out using PBMCs. The receptors stem from a female donor in good health and CMV-seropositive.

This clone has a count of ten or more. The chain employs TRBV6-1 and TRBJ2-3, with 9 bases aligning to TRBD2. Germline CDR1 MNHNS, CDR2 SASEGT. There are 15 residues in the CDR3. V was pared by 7 bases and J by 2 bases, with 7 bases of the junction left unmatched. CDR3 region: CASKPLAGVTDTQYF. The CDR3, as DNA: TGTGCCAGCAAGCCCTTAGCGGGAGTCACAGATACGCAGTATTTT.

The chain couples TRBV6-5 to TRBJ1-5; 7 bases line up with TRBD1. CDR3 length: 15 amino acids. From germline, CDR1 is MNHEY and CDR2 SVGAGI. The V gene end was trimmed by 5 bases and the J gene end by 4 bases; junction bases not matched to a gene: 8. CDR3 sequence: CASSQRTGYNQPQHF. DNA for the CDR3: TGTGCCAGCAGTCAAAGGACAGGCTATAATCAGCCCCAGCATTTT.

This clone was seen only a few times. V gene TRBV29-1 combines with J gene TRBJ2-1; TRBD1 might be the D (6 bases). The CDR3 spans 17 residues. Germline CDR1 and CDR2: SQVTM and ANQGSEA. V was cut by 1 base and J by 0 bases, with 16 bases left in between. CDR3 protein: CSVEGLTGGPSYNEQFF. Written as DNA, the CDR3 is TGCAGCGTTGAAGGTTTGACAGGTGGGCCCTCCTACAATGAGCAGTTCTTC.

This clone occurred a few times. V gene TRBV5-4 combines with J gene TRBJ2-3, with D possibly TRBD2 on 6 matching bases. Between the trimmed V and J ends, which lost 2 bases and 3 bases, there was a span of 16 bases. Germline lookup yields CDR1 SGHNT and CDR2 YYREEE (reference sequence). The CDR3 has 16 amino acids. As DNA, the CDR3 is TGTGCCAGCAGCTTCCTCTCGGCGGGAACTACAGATACGCAGTATTTT. This codes for CASSFLSAGTTDTQYF.

The V gene is TRBV9, the J gene TRBJ2-7; TRBD1 matches 9 bases. V shed 3 bases, J shed 1 base, and the junction held 8 bases outside the gene matches. Germline lookup yields CDR1 SGDLS and CDR2 YYNGEE. The CDR3 extends over 16 amino acids. The CDR3 DNA follows: TGTGCCAGCAGCGAATTACAGGGGGCGAGTTCCTACGAGCAGTACTTC. This codes for CASSELQGASSYEQYF.

This chain connects TRBV5-1 to TRBJ2-1; 11 bases fit TRBD2. The germline V gene encodes CDR1 SGHRS and CDR2 YFSETQ. The J segment lost 4 bases and the V segment lost 3 bases, leaving 6 bases of the junction unmatched. There are 16 residues in the CDR3. CDR3 nucleotides: TGCGCCAGCAGCTCATCCGGGACTAGCGGATACAATGAGCAGTTCTTC. As protein: CASSSSGTSGYNEQFF.

This clone was picked up a small number of times. The chain links TRBV18 to TRBJ1-1; possibly TRBD1 for D (6 bases). V lost 3 bases and J lost 6, with 14 bases in between. The CDR3 runs to 14 residues. Germline V gene sequence: CDR1 KGHSH, CDR2 LQKENI. CDR3 DNA sequence: TGTGCCAGCTCACCGAACCTACAGGGTGCTGAAGCTTTCTTT. Protein sequence: CASSPNLQGAEAFF.

This clone has only a few counts. The genes are TRBV2 and TRBJ2-7; perhaps TRBD1 as D (5 bases). The ends were cut back, 7 bases at V and 2 bases at J, with 21 bases in the middle. The CDR3 is 16 residues long. The germline CDR1 and CDR2 sequences are SNHLY and FYNNEI. The CDR3 DNA is TGTGCCAGCAACCATGACGGCGGCAGGGCAGCCTACGAGCAGTACTTC. It yields the protein CASNHDGGRAAYEQYF. The variable domain in full, completed from reference TRBV2 and TRBJ2-7, reads EPEVTQTPSHQVTQMGQEVILRCVPISNHLYFYWYRQILGQKVEFLVSFYNNEISEKSEIFDDQFSVERPDGSNFTLKIRSTKLEDSAMYFCASNHDGGRAAYEQYFGPGTRLTVT.

The sample holds a few counts of this clone. The rearrangement joins TRBV5-1 to TRBJ2-2, with D possibly being TRBD1 (6 bases). V lost 0 bases and J 5 bases, leaving 11 bases between the germline ends. The germline V gene encodes CDR1 SGHRS and CDR2 YFSETQ. The CDR3 extends over 15 amino acids. CDR3 DNA sequence: TGCGCCAGCAGCTTGGGACAGGCCGAAACCGGGGAGCTGTTTTTT. Protein: CASSLGQAETGELFF.

The chain recombines TRBV6-7 with TRBJ2-7, with D uncertain. TRBV6-7 is filed as an ORF, its function uncertain. V shed 10 bases and J shed 2 bases, with 15 bases lying between them. The CDR3 is made up of 13 amino acids. The CDR3 coding sequence is TGTGCCACCCCGAACAGAACCCCCTACGAGCAGTACTTC. As protein: CATPNRTPYEQYF.

This clone was counted only a few times. The chain employs TRBV6-5 and TRBJ2-1; weak D call: TRBD1 (5 bases). Trimming stripped 0 bases from V and 4 bases from J, with 7 bases between. The CDR3 spans 14 residues. Germline V lookup: CDR1 MNHEY, CDR2 SVGAGI. The CDR3 sequence is CASSYSGVYNEQFF. CDR3 coding DNA: TGTGCCAGCAGTTACTCAGGGGTGTACAATGAGCAGTTCTTC.

On this clone itself: The CDR3 end shows no conserved phenylalanine or tryptophan, and so a read error is likely. The limits of the CDR3 on the DNA are not certain, so only TCRdb's listed CDR3 is given. The chain joins TRBV6-1 to TRBJ2-7; the D call in the table, TRBD1, was not verified against the DNA. The CDR3 has 12 amino acids, counting both end residues. From germline, CDR1 is MNHNS and CDR2 SASEGT. This chain's CDR3 is CASSEWADLLIS.

The chain links TRBV25-1 to TRBJ2-1, with D possibly TRBD1 on 5 matching bases. The CDR3 is made up of 13 amino acids. Per the germline V gene, CDR1 is MGHDK and CDR2 is SYGVNS. V lost 0 bases and J lost 8, with 8 bases in between. The CDR3 loop reads CASSEYRVHEQFF. The CDR3, as DNA: TGTGCCAGCAGTGAATACAGGGTCCATGAGCAGTTCTTC.

This sequence joins TRBV4-1 and TRBJ2-1; 7 positions match TRBD2. The CDR3 totals 15 residues. Germline assignment: CDR1 MGHRA and CDR2 YSYEKL. Unmatched junction bases numbered 5, after V lost 1 base and J lost 5 bases. In DNA form, the CDR3 reads TGCGCCAGCAGCCAAGTGGGGGAGGGGAACAATGAGCAGTTCTTC. Its translation: CASSQVGEGNNEQFF.

This clone turned up a few times. V gene TRBV7-9 combines with J gene TRBJ1-1; weak D call: TRBD1 (5 bases). The CDR3 runs 17 residues. V lost 1 base to trimming and J lost 3 bases, with 18 bases between them. The germline CDR1 and CDR2 sequences are SEHNR and FQNEAQ (reference sequence). The DNA of the CDR3 is TGTGCCAGCAGCTTAGGGTCTGGGCAGGGTTTGCACACTGAAGCTTTCTTT. This translates into CASSLGSGQGLHTEAFF.

The table lists this clone with a few counts. The chain employs TRBV4-2 and TRBJ1-3, with 8 bases matching TRBD1. V lost 4 bases, J lost 4 bases, and 15 bases stayed unmatched. CDR3 length: 18 residues. The germline V gene has CDR1 LGHNA and CDR2 YNFKEQ. The CDR3 region has the DNA TGTGCCAGCAGCCTCAAGAACCAGCCAGGGGGCGAGGGAAACACCATATATTTT. Translated, it gives CASSLKNQPGGEGNTIYF.

This clone came up a few times. This sequence joins TRBV10-3 and TRBJ1-5, with 7 bases aligning to TRBD1. This CDR3 is 15 amino acids long. V lost 2 bases, J lost 2 bases, and 3 bases stayed unmatched. Germline V gene data show CDR1 as ENHRY and CDR2 as SYGVKD. The CDR3 is CAISESGQGNQPQHF. CDR3 coding DNA: TGTGCCATCAGTGAGAGTGGACAGGGCAATCAGCCCCAGCATTTT.

Only a few counts were recorded for this clone. The CDR3 coding sequence is TGCGCCAGCATGGCCCAGCGGGGAGAGACCCAGTACTTC. Protein: CASMAQRGETQYF. This sequence joins TRBV5-1 and TRBJ2-5, with 7 bases that match TRBD2. The CDR3 covers 13 residues. The germline V gene encodes CDR1 SGHRS and CDR2 YFSETQ. The V gene end was trimmed by 6 bases and the J gene end by 4 bases; junction bases not matched to a gene: 6.